These 27 T cell receptor beta chains came from one sample sequenced in a study of blood T cell repertoires in COVID-19 (dated by TCRdb to 2018 to 2021). Libraries were constructed by the immunoSEQ multiplex PCR assay. Not all clones reach the TCRdb copy of this immuneACCESS table, which keeps in-frame sequences only. Checked studies attribute under half of the gap to unresolved V genes and leave the rest unexplained. This sample has about 40,000 clones in its table, and 79% of those were observed once. Roughly a third of the sample is taken by the ten largest. The sample consisted of peripheral blood. These receptors all stem from a woman older than 75 with acute or convalescent COVID-19.

The J gene is TRBJ1-1, the V gene TRBV19; 7 nucleotides match TRBD1. Germline V CDR1 and CDR2: LNHDA, SQIVND (reference sequence). The V segment lost 11 bases and the J segment 2 bases; nucleotides outside the gene matches: 20. The CDR3 sequence is 17 residues long. DNA for the CDR3: TGTGCCGGAGGGGGCCCCAAGAGCCCCCAGATAAACACTGAAGCTTTCTTT. Protein product: CAGGGPKSPQINTEAFF.

V usage is TRBV20-1 and J usage is TRBJ1-1; 8 bases are a match to TRBD1. Germline V gene sequence: CDR1 DFQATT, CDR2 SNEGSKA (reference sequence). The CDR3 consists of 11 residues. V dropped 7 bases and J dropped 9; count of bases not matched to a gene: 7. CDR3 bases: TGCAGTGGTCAGGGGGCGGGTAAAGCTTTCTTT. Its translation: CSGQGAGKAFF.

The chain has TRBV5-1 and TRBJ2-5; 16 bases are a match to TRBD2. Germline lookup yields CDR1 SGHRS and CDR2 YFSETQ. The CDR3 contains 15 residues. J gave up 5 bases and V 4 bases, and 2 bases lay outside the gene matches. The DNA of the CDR3 is TGCGCCAGCAGCACGGGACTAGCGGGAGGGGAGACCCAGTACTTC. It codes for CASSTGLAGGETQYF.

The chain recombines TRBV6-5 with TRBJ1-1, with D possibly TRBD1 on 5 matching bases. Trimming stripped 0 bases from V and 6 bases from J, with 8 bases between. This CDR3 comprises 13 residues. Germline CDR1 is MNHEY and CDR2 is SVGAGI. DNA of the CDR3: TGTGCCAGCAGTTACTCGGGGGAGGCTGAAGCTTTCTTT. It is translated as CASSYSGEAEAFF.

The J gene is TRBJ2-2, the V gene TRBV6-6, with a tentative D call TRBD2 (5 bases). Per the germline V gene, CDR1 is MNHNY and CDR2 is SVGAGI (reference sequence). The V end was cut by 5 bases, the J end by 7 bases, with 14 bases between. The CDR3 extends over 14 amino acids. The CDR3 reads CASSVRSRGGELFF. The CDR3 DNA reads as TGTGCCAGCAGTGTGAGGTCCCGGGGCGGGGAGCTGTTTTTT.

V gene TRBV7-9 combines with J gene TRBJ2-2; no reliable D call. Looked up from germline, CDR1 is SEHNR and CDR2 is FQNEAQ (reference sequence). The CDR3 length is 16 residues. Deletions cut 2 bases from V and 0 bases from J, with 10 bases between. The CDR3 is CASSLKLPTNTGELFF. CDR3 sequence (DNA): TGTGCCAGCAGCTTAAAGTTACCTACGAACACCGGGGAGCTGTTTTTT.

J is TRBJ2-1 and V is TRBV9; D is unresolved. The V end lost 4 bases, the J end lost 9 bases, and 17 bases lay between the germline ends. The CDR3 is 14 residues long. CDR1 and CDR2 (germline): SGDLS, YYNGEE. Here the CDR3 reads CASSPTEPLGEQFF. CDR3 bases: TGTGCCAGCAGCCCCACGGAGCCTTTAGGTGAGCAGTTCTTC.

In DNA form, the CDR3 reads TGTGCCAGCGCCTACGACCCCGGAGTTCAGTACTTC. It codes for CASAYDPGVQYF. This chain connects TRBV2 to TRBJ2-4; D is uncertain. Trimming cost V 8 bases and J 11 bases, with 16 bases left between them. CDR1 is SNHLY, CDR2 FYNNEI, per germline. The CDR3 consists of 12 residues.

This chain links TRBV9 with TRBJ1-4, with D possibly TRBD1 on 6 matching bases. The CDR3 is made up of 14 amino acids. Germline V lookup: CDR1 SGDLS, CDR2 YYNGEE. V lost 4 bases and J lost 7, with 14 bases in between. The CDR3 bases are TGTGCCAGCAGCTTCGGTCTAGGGGGTGAAAAACTGTTTTTT. Its protein product is CASSFGLGGEKLFF.

V usage is TRBV3-1 (or the pseudogene TRBV3-2) and J usage is TRBJ2-3, with a weak D call TRBD2 (5 bases). Trimming left V 4 bases short and J 0 bases short, with 11 bases between. This CDR3 region has 15 residues. Germline V lookup: CDR1 LGHDT, CDR2 YNNKEL (reference sequence). CDR3 in DNA: TGTGCCAGCAGCCCGCAAAGGACTAGCACAGATACGCAGTATTTT. This codes for CASSPQRTSTDTQYF.

The sample holds one count of this clone. J is TRBJ1-6 and V is TRBV9, with TRBD1 matching 9 bases. The V segment lost 1 base and the J segment 6 bases; nucleotides outside the gene matches: 5. Per germline, CDR1 SGDLS and CDR2 YYNGEE. The CDR3 sequence is 16 residues long. CDR3 nucleotides: TGTGCCAGCAGCGTAAGGGGGGACAGGGCTAATTCACCCCTCCACTTT. Residues: CASSVRGDRANSPLHF.

V gene TRBV5-4 combines with J gene TRBJ2-5; D possibly corresponds to TRBD1 (5 bases). Per germline, CDR1 SGHNT and CDR2 YYREEE (reference sequence). Trimming took 4 bases from V and 0 from J, leaving 10 bases between them. The CDR3 extends over 14 amino acids. CDR3 region: CASSPGQNQETQYF. The CDR3 bases are TGTGCCAGCAGCCCAGGACAAAACCAAGAGACCCAGTACTTC.

The chain combines TRBV6-2 or TRBV6-3 with TRBJ2-1, with 12 bases lining up with TRBD2. Germline trimming cut 0 bases from V and 8 bases from J; bases unmatched to any gene: 11. The CDR3 extends over 18 amino acids. The germline gives CDR1 MNHEY, CDR2 SVGEGT. CDR3 protein: CASSYSETSGRKVDEQFF. CDR3 bases: TGTGCCAGCAGTTACTCCGAGACTAGCGGGAGAAAAGTAGATGAGCAGTTCTTC.

This rearrangement joins TRBV19 to TRBJ1-6; TRBD1 aligns across 7 bases. Germline CDR1 reads LNHDA; CDR2 reads SQIVND (reference sequence). Trimming cost V 9 bases and J 6 bases; bases outside gene matches: 14. This CDR3 is built from 16 residues. DNA for the CDR3: TGTGCCAGCGCCCGGGACAGCCAGGGGTTTAATTCACCCCTCCACTTT. It codes for CASARDSQGFNSPLHF.

This chain connects TRBV18 to TRBJ1-2; no definite D call. Germline-derived CDR1 and CDR2 are KGHSH and LQKENI. Deletions cut 0 bases from V and 6 bases from J, with 8 bases between. This CDR3 region has 13 residues. This CDR3 is CASSPPQNNGYTF. The CDR3 DNA sequence: TGTGCCAGCTCACCACCACAGAACAATGGCTACACCTTC.

This rearrangement joins TRBV28 to TRBJ1-2; 9 bases fit TRBD1. The V segment lost 5 bases and the J segment 4 bases; nucleotides outside the gene matches: 5. The germline V gene has CDR1 MDHEN and CDR2 SYDVKM. The CDR3 has 14 residues. The CDR3 coding sequence is TGTGCCAGCAGTGGACAGGGGCAAGGCTATGGCTACACCTTC. Translation gives CASSGQGQGYGYTF.

The genes are TRBV4-3 and TRBJ2-1; 9 nucleotides match TRBD2. Trimming cost V 0 bases and J 0 bases; bases outside gene matches: 6. The germline V gene has CDR1 LGHNA and CDR2 YSLEER. The CDR3 is made up of 18 amino acids. The CDR3 nucleotides are TGCGCCAGCAGCCAAGATTTGGCTAGCGGGGCCTCCTACAATGAGCAGTTCTTC. This gives the protein CASSQDLASGASYNEQFF.

The gene calls are TRBV19 and TRBJ2-2; TRBD1 matches at 7 bases. This CDR3 region has 16 residues. V lost 3 bases to trimming and J lost 1 base; unmatched junction nucleotides: 5. The germline V gene has CDR1 LNHDA and CDR2 SQIVND (reference sequence). The CDR3 bases are TGTGCCAGTAGTATTATCCGACAGGGGAACACCGGGGAGCTGTTTTTT. Residues: CASSIIRQGNTGELFF.

Here the CDR3 DNA reads TGCAGCGTTGTTCGTCAGGGGGAGAACACTGAAGCTTTCTTT. Protein product: CSVVRQGENTEAFF. The V gene is TRBV29-1, the J gene TRBJ1-1, with 7 bases fitting TRBD1. V gave up 4 bases and J gave up 1 base; unmatched junction bases: 6. CDR1 SQVTM and CDR2 ANQGSEA come from the germline V gene. The CDR3 is 14 amino acids.

V usage is TRBV7-2 and J usage is TRBJ1-2; TRBD1 matches at 9 bases. With 11 bases clipped from V and 3 bases from J, the junction kept 7 bases outside the gene matches. The CDR3 is 13 amino acids. CDR1 and CDR2 (germline): SGHTA, FQGNSA. The CDR3 here is CAGRQGGDYGYTF. CDR3 nucleotides: TGTGCCGGAAGACAGGGGGGGGACTATGGCTACACCTTC.

This sequence joins TRBV10-3 and TRBJ2-1, with TRBD2 matching 7 bases. CDR1 is ENHRY and CDR2 is SYGVKD in the germline V gene. Losses at the gene ends were 0 bases for V and 5 bases for J; bases not matched to a gene: 4. This CDR3 is built from 15 residues. DNA for the CDR3: TGTGCCATCAGTGAGTCGGAGCGGGGTGACAATGAGCAGTTCTTC. Translation gives CAISESERGDNEQFF.

The CDR3 is CASSFHTGLAGGPSTGELFF. CDR3 sequence (DNA): TGTGCCAGCAGCTTTCACACGGGACTAGCGGGAGGGCCCAGCACCGGGGAGCTGTTTTTT. The rearrangement uses TRBV7-8 and TRBJ2-2; 16 bases line up with TRBD2. The CDR3 spans 20 residues. Germline CDR1 SGHVS, CDR2 FQNEAQ. The trim removed 3 bases at V and 4 bases at J, leaving 11 bases unmatched. Based on the CDR3 plus reference TRBV7-8 and TRBJ2-2, the full variable domain is GAGVSQSPRYKVAKRGQDVALRCDPISGHVSLFWYQQALGQGPEFLTYFQNEAQLDKSGLPSDRFFAERPEGSVSTLKIQRTQQEDSAVYLCASSFHTGLAGGPSTGELFFGEGSRLTVL.

The genes are TRBV3-1 (or the pseudogene TRBV3-2) and TRBJ2-1, with D unclear. The V end was cut by 0 bases, the J end by 12 bases, with 12 bases between. Germline V lookup: CDR1 LGHDT, CDR2 YNNKEL (reference sequence). The CDR3 covers 13 residues. The CDR3 region is CASSQDATRLQFF. CDR3 coding DNA: TGTGCCAGCAGCCAAGACGCAACGCGACTGCAGTTCTTC.

This chain connects TRBV19 to TRBJ2-1, with 9 bases lining up with TRBD2. Germline V CDR1 and CDR2: LNHDA, SQIVND (reference sequence). Trimming removed 2 bases from V and 4 bases from J; junction bases left unmatched: 12. This CDR3 is 18 amino acids long. The CDR3 DNA reads as TGTGCCAGTAGTATATCCGCCCTCCTAGCGGGACGTTACAATGAGCAGTTCTTC. Its protein is CASSISALLAGRYNEQFF.

The rearrangement links TRBV12-3 or TRBV12-4 to TRBJ1-1; no clear D gene. Trimming removed 3 bases from V and 8 bases from J, with 7 bases in between. The CDR3 extends over 11 amino acids. The CDR3 is CASSFQREAFF. The CDR3 nucleotides are TGTGCCAGCAGTTTTCAGCGAGAAGCTTTCTTT.

The rearrangement uses TRBV6-1 and TRBJ2-7, with a weak D call TRBD1 (5 bases). The V gene lost 1 base and the J gene lost 3 bases, with 13 bases spanning the gap. CDR3 size: 15 residues. CDR1 and CDR2 (germline): MNHNS, SASEGT. CDR3 sequence reads: CASSEGQSRVYEQYF. The DNA of the CDR3 is TGTGCCAGCAGTGAAGGACAGTCCAGGGTCTACGAGCAGTACTTC.

V usage is TRBV5-6 and J usage is TRBJ2-3, with D perhaps matching TRBD1 (6 bases). Trimming stripped 3 bases from V and 7 bases from J, with 9 bases between. This CDR3 has 12 residues. From germline, CDR1 is SGHDT and CDR2 YYEEEE. The CDR3, as DNA: TGTGCCAGCAGCTCCAGGGGTTATACGCAGTATTTT. Translated: CASSSRGYTQYF.